This paragraph covers one TCR beta chain sequence. Its antigen remains unidentified. Sequencing was performed with immunoSEQ multiplex PCR; in TCRdb, only in-frame clones are kept and a portion is missing. The sample consists of around 100,000 clones, 87% of them appearing once. Between the trimmed V and J ends, which lost 3 bases and 0 bases, there was a span of 25 bases. CDR1 is SGHNT and CDR2 is YYREEE in the germline V gene (reference sequence). The CDR3 consists of 19 residues. The data were taken from a study of T cell responses to AZD1222 COVID-19 vaccine. Study-wide results and limits: All repertoire sampling was performed exclusively after the peak T cell response. Spike was spanned by vaccine-associated CD4 TCRs, with dominance at 160-218 and 743-854.

The receptor was derived from an adult in good health. The source material was peripheral blood, sampled on day 0 of AZD1222 vaccination. The chain uses TRBV5-4 and TRBJ2-7; either TRBD1 or TRBD2 may supply D (8 bases each). CDR3 sequence: CASSSGTGPGLGSSYEQYF. CDR3 coding DNA: TGTGCCAGCAGCTCCGGGACAGGTCCGGGACTAGGGTCCTCCTACGAGCAGTACTTC. The whole variable domain, filled in from reference TRBV5-4 and TRBJ2-7, reads ETGVTQSPTHLIKTRGQQVTLRCSSQSGHNTVSWYQQALGQGPQFIFQYYREEENGRGNFPPRFSGLQFPNYSSELNVNALELDDSALYLCASSSGTGPGLGSSYEQYFGPGTRLTVT.